This TCR beta chain was captured by sequencing in a study of OX40 agonist ivuxolimab in advanced cancers. V gave up 5 bases and J gave up 5 bases; unmatched junction bases: 9. This CDR3 has 15 residues. Germline loops: CDR1 MNHEY, CDR2 SMNVEV (reference sequence). Study conclusions and caveats: Certain nonresponders additionally had low normalized T-cell clonal expansion.

This clone has a single count. The antigen is not known. The protocol was immunoSEQ multiplex PCR, while the TCRdb copy is restricted to in-frame clones and leaves out a portion. The profile shows tens of thousands of clones, around 92% of them singletons. The sequences come from CD4+ or CD8+ T cells sorted from blood, collected in a trial of the OX40 agonist ivuxolimab. The chain employs TRBV27 and TRBJ1-2; 9 bases fit TRBD1. The receptor was isolated from an adult with an advanced solid tumor such as melanoma, head and neck, liver or kidney cancer. The CDR3, as DNA: TGTGCCAGCAGTCTCGGGACAGGGAGTGTATATGGCTACACCTTC. Protein product: CASSLGTGSVYGYTF.